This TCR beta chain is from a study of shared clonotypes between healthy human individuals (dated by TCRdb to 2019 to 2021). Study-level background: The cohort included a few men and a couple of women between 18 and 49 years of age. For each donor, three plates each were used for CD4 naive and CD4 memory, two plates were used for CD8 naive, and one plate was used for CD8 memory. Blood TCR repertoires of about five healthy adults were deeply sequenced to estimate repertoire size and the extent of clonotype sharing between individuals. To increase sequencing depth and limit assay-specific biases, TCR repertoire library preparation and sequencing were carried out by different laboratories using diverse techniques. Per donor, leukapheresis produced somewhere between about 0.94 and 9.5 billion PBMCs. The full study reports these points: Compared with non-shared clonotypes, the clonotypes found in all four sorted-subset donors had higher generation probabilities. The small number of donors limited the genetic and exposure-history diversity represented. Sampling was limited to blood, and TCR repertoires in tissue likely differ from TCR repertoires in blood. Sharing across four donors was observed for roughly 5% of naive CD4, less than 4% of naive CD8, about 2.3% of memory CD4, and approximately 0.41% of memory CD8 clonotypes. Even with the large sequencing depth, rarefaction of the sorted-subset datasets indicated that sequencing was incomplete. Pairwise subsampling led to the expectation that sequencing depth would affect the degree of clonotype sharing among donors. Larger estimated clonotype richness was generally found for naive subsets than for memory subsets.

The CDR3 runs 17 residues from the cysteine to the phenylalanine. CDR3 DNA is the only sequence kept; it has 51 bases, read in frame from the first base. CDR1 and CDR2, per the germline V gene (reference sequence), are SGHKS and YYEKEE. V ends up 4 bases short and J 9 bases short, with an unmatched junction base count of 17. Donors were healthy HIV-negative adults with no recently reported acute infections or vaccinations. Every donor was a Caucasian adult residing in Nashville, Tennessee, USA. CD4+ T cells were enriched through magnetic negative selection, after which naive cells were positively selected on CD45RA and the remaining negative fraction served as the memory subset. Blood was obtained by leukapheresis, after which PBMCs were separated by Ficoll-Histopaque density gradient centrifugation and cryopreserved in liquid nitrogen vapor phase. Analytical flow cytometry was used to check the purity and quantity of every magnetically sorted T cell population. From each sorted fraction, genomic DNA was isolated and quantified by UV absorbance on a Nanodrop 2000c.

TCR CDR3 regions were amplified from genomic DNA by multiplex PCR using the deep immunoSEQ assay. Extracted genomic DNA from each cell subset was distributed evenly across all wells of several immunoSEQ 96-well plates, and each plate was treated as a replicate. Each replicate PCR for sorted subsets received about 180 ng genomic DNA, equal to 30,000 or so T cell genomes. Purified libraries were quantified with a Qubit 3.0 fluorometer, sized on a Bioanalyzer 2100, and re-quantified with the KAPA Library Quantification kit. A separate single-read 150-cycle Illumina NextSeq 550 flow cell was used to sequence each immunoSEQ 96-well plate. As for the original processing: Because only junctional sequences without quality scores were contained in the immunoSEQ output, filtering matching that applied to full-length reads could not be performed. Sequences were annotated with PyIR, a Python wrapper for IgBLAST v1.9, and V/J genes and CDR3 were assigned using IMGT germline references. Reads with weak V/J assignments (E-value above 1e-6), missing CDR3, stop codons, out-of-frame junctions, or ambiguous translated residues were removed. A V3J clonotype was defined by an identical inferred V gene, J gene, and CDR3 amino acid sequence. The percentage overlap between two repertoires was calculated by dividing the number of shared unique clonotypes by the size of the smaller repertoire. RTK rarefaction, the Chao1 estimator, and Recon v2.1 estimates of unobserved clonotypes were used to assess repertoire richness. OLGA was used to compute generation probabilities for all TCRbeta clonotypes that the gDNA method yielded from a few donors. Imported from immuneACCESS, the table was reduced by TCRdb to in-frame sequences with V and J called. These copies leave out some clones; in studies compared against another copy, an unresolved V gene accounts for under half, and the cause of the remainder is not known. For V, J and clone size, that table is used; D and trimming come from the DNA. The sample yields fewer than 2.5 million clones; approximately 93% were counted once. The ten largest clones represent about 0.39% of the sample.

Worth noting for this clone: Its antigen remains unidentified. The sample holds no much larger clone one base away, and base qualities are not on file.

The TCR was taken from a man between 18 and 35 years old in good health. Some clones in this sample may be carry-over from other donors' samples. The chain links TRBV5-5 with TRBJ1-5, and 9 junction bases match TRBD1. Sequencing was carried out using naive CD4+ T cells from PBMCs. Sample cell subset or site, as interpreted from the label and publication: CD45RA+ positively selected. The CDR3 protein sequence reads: CASSPYGTGQGGGPQHF. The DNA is TGTGCCAGCAGCCCATACGGGACAGGGCAGGGCGGGGGGCCCCAGCATTTT.